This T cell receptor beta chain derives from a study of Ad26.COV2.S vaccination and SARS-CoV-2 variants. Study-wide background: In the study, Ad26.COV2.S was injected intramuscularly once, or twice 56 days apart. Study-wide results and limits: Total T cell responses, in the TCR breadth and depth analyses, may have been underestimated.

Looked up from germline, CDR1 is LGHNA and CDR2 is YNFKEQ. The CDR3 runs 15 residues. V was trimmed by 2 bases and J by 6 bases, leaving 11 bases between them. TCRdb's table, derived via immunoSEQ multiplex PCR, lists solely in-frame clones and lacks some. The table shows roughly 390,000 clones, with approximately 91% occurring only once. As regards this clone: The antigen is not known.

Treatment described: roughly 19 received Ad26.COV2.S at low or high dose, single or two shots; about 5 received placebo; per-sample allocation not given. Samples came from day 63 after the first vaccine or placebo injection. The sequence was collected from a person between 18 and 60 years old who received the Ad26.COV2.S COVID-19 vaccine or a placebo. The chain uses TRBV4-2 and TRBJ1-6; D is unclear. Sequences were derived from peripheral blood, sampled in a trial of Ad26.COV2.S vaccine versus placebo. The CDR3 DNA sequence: TGTGCCAGCAGCCAATCTGATAGATCTAATTCACCCCTCCACTTT. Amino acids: CASSQSDRSNSPLHF.